Each of the 27 T cell receptor beta chains below was sequenced from the same sample in a study of cytomegalovirus exposure and HLA in healthy donors. The PCR employed 60 Vbeta primers together with 13 Jbeta primers. Profiled with immunoSEQ multiplex PCR; TCRdb holds only in-frame clones, not every one. The top ten hold 1.5% to 2% of the sample, which has around 160,000 clones, about two thirds seen once. The material sequenced was PBMCs. The source is a woman aged 18-29 years in good health and CMV-seronegative.

The chain links TRBV5-6 to TRBJ2-7; possibly TRBD2 for D (5 bases). V was cut by 4 bases and J by 2 bases, with 7 bases left in between. The germline gives CDR1 SGHDT, CDR2 YYEEEE. This CDR3 region has 12 residues. The CDR3 sequence is CASSGGPYEQYV. The CDR3 DNA follows: TGTGCCAGCAGCGGAGGCCCCTACGAGCAGTACGTC.

This clone occurred once. The V gene is TRBV7-8, the J gene TRBJ2-1; the D gene is possibly TRBD1 (5 bases). CDR1 SGHVS and CDR2 FQNEAQ come from the germline V gene. The CDR3 consists of 14 residues. Trimming took 7 bases from V and 4 from J, leaving 14 bases between them. The CDR3 DNA sequence: TGTGCCAGCATCAAACAGGAGACATACAATGAGCAGTTCTTC. Translated, it gives CASIKQETYNEQFF.

The rearrangement links TRBV9 to TRBJ2-1; D might be TRBD2 (6 bases). V shed 4 bases and J shed 12 bases, with 20 bases lying between them. Germline lookup yields CDR1 SGDLS and CDR2 YYNGEE. This CDR3 has 14 residues. The CDR3 DNA sequence: TGTGCCAGCAGCTCCCGGGACTCCGACGTGGGGCAGTTCTTC. This gives the protein CASSSRDSDVGQFF.

In this sample, this clone turned up a few times. The chain uses TRBV10-3 and TRBJ1-2; a possible D gene is TRBD1 (5 bases). This CDR3 spans 17 amino acids. V lost 0 bases to trimming and J lost 4 bases, with 18 bases between them. The germline V gene has CDR1 ENHRY and CDR2 SYGVKD. CDR3 sequence reads: CAISESNPGGASYGYTF. The CDR3 DNA is TGTGCCATCAGTGAGTCTAACCCAGGAGGGGCGAGCTATGGCTACACCTTC.

This sequence joins TRBV9 and TRBJ2-1; perhaps TRBD1 as D (5 bases). V was pared by 0 bases and J by 8 bases, with 6 bases between. The germline V gene has CDR1 SGDLS and CDR2 YYNGEE. The CDR3 sequence is 12 residues long. As DNA, the CDR3 is TGTGCCAGCAGCGTAGGGGGCGATGAGCAGTTCTTC. It specifies CASSVGGDEQFF. Drawing the rest from reference TRBV9 and TRBJ2-1, the complete variable domain is DSGVTQTPKHLITATGQRVTLRCSPRSGDLSVYWYQQSLDQGLQFLIQYYNGEERAKGNILERFSAQQFPDLHSELNLSSLELGDSALYFCASSVGGDEQFFGPGTRLTVL.

This clone came up a few times. The gene calls are TRBV2 and TRBJ2-7; 11 bases agree with TRBD2. This CDR3 is 16 amino acids long. V trimming: 7 bases; J trimming: 2 bases; junction bases outside the gene matches: 10. The germline V gene has CDR1 SNHLY and CDR2 FYNNEI. CDR3 bases: TGTGCCAGCAAATGGGGACTAGCGGCGCATCCCTACGAGCAGTACTTC. Protein: CASKWGLAAHPYEQYF. Supplemented by reference TRBV2 and TRBJ2-7, the full variable domain reads EPEVTQTPSHQVTQMGQEVILRCVPISNHLYFYWYRQILGQKVEFLVSFYNNEISEKSEIFDDQFSVERPDGSNFTLKIRSTKLEDSAMYFCASKWGLAAHPYEQYFGPGTRLTVT.

The chain couples TRBV28 to TRBJ1-1; 7 nucleotides line up with TRBD1. V lost 6 bases and J lost 4; bases outside the gene matches: 8. The CDR3 covers 14 residues. Looked up from germline, CDR1 is MDHEN and CDR2 is SYDVKM. The CDR3 nucleotides are TGTGCCAGCAGAGAACAGGGGACGATCACTGAAGCTTTCTTT. It yields the protein CASREQGTITEAFF.

This clone was recorded a few times. The chain employs TRBV27 and TRBJ1-1; D remains unclear. CDR1 and CDR2 from the germline V gene are MNHEY and SMNVEV (reference sequence). V lost 2 bases to trimming and J lost 1 base, with 8 bases between them. The CDR3 has 14 residues. The CDR3 region has the DNA TGTGCCAGCAGTTTAGTCGACAAGAACACTGAAGCTTTCTTT. Protein: CASSLVDKNTEAFF.

The chain links TRBV18 to TRBJ2-7, with a tentative D call TRBD1 (6 bases). V was trimmed by 2 bases and J by 3 bases, leaving 8 bases between them. CDR3 length equals 13 residues. CDR1 KGHSH and CDR2 LQKENI come from the germline V gene. CDR3 sequence: CASSPGTNYEQYV. In DNA, the CDR3 is TGTGCCAGCTCACCAGGGACAAACTACGAGCAGTACGTC.

The chain employs TRBV25-1 and TRBJ2-5; D perhaps matches TRBD1 (6 bases). CDR3 length: 14 amino acids. Germline-derived CDR1 and CDR2 are MGHDK and SYGVNS. Trimming took off 6 bases at V and 3 bases at J, with 14 bases between the two ends. CDR3 bases: TGTGCCAGCAGAATAACAGGGACCAAAGAGACCCAGTACTTC. Residues: CASRITGTKETQYF.

This rearrangement joins TRBV4-2 to TRBJ1-1, with a tentative D call TRBD1 (6 bases). V was trimmed by 5 bases and J by 1 base, leaving 11 bases between them. Germline V gene lookup returns CDR1 LGHNA and CDR2 YNFKEQ. The CDR3 has 14 amino acids. The CDR3 region has the DNA TGTGCCAGCAGCTTTATGGGGGCGAACACTGAAGCTTTCTTT. Its protein product is CASSFMGANTEAFF.

The chain joins TRBV29-1 to TRBJ1-1; D is ambiguous. V lost 7 bases to trimming and J lost 2 bases, with 8 bases between them. The germline CDR1 and CDR2 sequences are SQVTM and ANQGSEA. This CDR3 region has 11 residues. In DNA, the CDR3 is TGCAGCGCCGTGACTAACACTGAAGCTTTCTTT. Translating it yields CSAVTNTEAFF.

This sequence joins TRBV5-1 and TRBJ2-1; D may be TRBD2 (6 bases). This CDR3 comprises 13 residues. Deletions cut 2 bases from V and 7 bases from J, with 10 bases between. Germline V gene data show CDR1 as SGHRS and CDR2 as YFSETQ. In DNA, the CDR3 is TGCGCCAGCAGCTTAGGCGGGGCAAATGAGCAGTTCTTC. Protein: CASSLGGANEQFF. The full variable domain, completed using reference TRBV5-1 and TRBJ2-1, is KAGVTQTPRYLIKTRGQQVTLSCSPISGHRSVSWYQQTPGQGLQFLFEYFSETQRNKGNFPGRFSGRQFSNSRSEMNVSTLELGDSALYLCASSLGGANEQFFGPGTRLTVL.

The chain couples TRBV29-1 to TRBJ2-1, with TRBD2 identical over 12 bases. Germline values: CDR1 SQVTM, CDR2 ANQGSEA. The length of the CDR3 is 16 residues. The V and J ends lost 0 bases and 3 bases, in that order; junction bases with no gene match: 3. This CDR3 is CSVEDLTSGSYNEQFF. The CDR3 DNA reads as TGCAGCGTTGAAGATCTGACTAGCGGGAGCTACAATGAGCAGTTCTTC.

The chain recombines TRBV5-5 with TRBJ2-5; the match to TRBD1 covers 12 bases. The CDR3 totals 17 residues. In germline, CDR1 is SGHKS, CDR2 YYEKEE (reference sequence). V lost 1 base to trimming and J lost 4 bases; unmatched junction nucleotides: 8. The DNA of the CDR3 is TGTGCCAGCAGCTTGCCCATGGGACAGGGGGCTGGAGAGACCCAGTACTTC. It translates to CASSLPMGQGAGETQYF.

V usage is TRBV4-3 and J usage is TRBJ1-1; tentative D call: TRBD1 (5 bases). V was trimmed by 3 bases and J by 7 bases, leaving 18 bases between them. Germline V gene data show CDR1 as LGHNA and CDR2 as YSLEER. The CDR3 totals 15 residues. CDR3 amino acids: CASSQGRSGVHEAFF. The DNA for the CDR3 is TGCGCCAGCAGCCAGGGGAGGTCGGGGGTTCATGAAGCTTTCTTT.

The rearrangement uses TRBV19 and TRBJ2-4; 8 bases agree with TRBD1. CDR1 and CDR2 from the germline V gene are LNHDA and SQIVND (reference sequence). The trim removed 5 bases at V and 4 bases at J, leaving 4 bases unmatched. The CDR3 spans 14 residues. This CDR3 reads CASSSQGAKNIQYF. The DNA for the CDR3 is TGTGCCAGTAGTTCCCAGGGGGCGAAAAACATTCAGTACTTC.

This CDR3 is CASSQGQLLNTGELFF. The CDR3 DNA sequence: TGCGCCAGCAGCCAGGGGCAGCTACTCAACACCGGGGAGCTGTTTTTT. This chain links TRBV5-1 with TRBJ2-2; tentatively, D is TRBD1 (6 bases). Germline V gene lookup returns CDR1 SGHRS and CDR2 YFSETQ. Trimming cost V 4 bases and J 2 bases, with 15 bases left between them. The CDR3 has 16 amino acids.

The chain is built from TRBV7-9 and TRBJ2-5, with D possibly being TRBD2 (7 bases). The CDR3 has 15 amino acids. Trimming pared 1 base from V and 0 bases from J, leaving 9 bases between. CDR1 and CDR2 from the germline V gene are SEHNR and FQNEAQ (reference sequence). The CDR3 loop is CASSLGGGHQETQYF. CDR3 DNA sequence: TGTGCCAGCAGCTTAGGCGGGGGCCACCAAGAGACCCAGTACTTC.

V is TRBV6-1 and J is TRBJ1-1; a possible D gene is TRBD1 (6 bases). The CDR3 contains 13 residues. The germline V gene encodes CDR1 MNHNS and CDR2 SASEGT. V was pared by 10 bases and J by 0 bases, with 12 bases between. The CDR3, as DNA: TGTGCCAACCGCAGGGACATGAACACTGAAGCTTTCTTT. It specifies CANRRDMNTEAFF.

The chain recombines TRBV7-2 with TRBJ2-1; maybe TRBD1 (6 bases). V dropped 3 bases and J dropped 5 bases, with 8 bases sitting between them. Germline CDR1 and CDR2: SGHTA and FQGNSA. The CDR3 extends over 13 amino acids. This CDR3 is CASSFGQNNEQFF. CDR3 coding DNA: TGTGCCAGCAGCTTCGGACAGAACAATGAGCAGTTCTTC.

For the CDR3, the DNA is TGTGCCAGCATGGAACTGGGCGTCCATCAGCCCCAGCATTTT. Residues: CASMELGVHQPQHF. The chain links TRBV6-1 to TRBJ1-5, with D hard to call. Trimming cost V 7 bases and J 5 bases, with 15 bases left between them. This CDR3 is built from 14 residues. In germline, CDR1 is MNHNS, CDR2 SASEGT.

There are a few counts of this clone. The J gene is TRBJ1-5, the V gene TRBV5-1, with D unclear. Trimming shortened V by 4 bases and J by 7 bases, and 18 bases separated the two germline ends. Germline-derived CDR1 and CDR2 are SGHRS and YFSETQ. This CDR3 is 15 amino acids long. DNA of the CDR3: TGCGCCAGCAGCCCCGATGACGCCTCCGGGCAGCCCCAGCATTTT. It yields the protein CASSPDDASGQPQHF. The complete variable domain, with remaining parts taken from reference TRBV5-1 and TRBJ1-5, reads KAGVTQTPRYLIKTRGQQVTLSCSPISGHRSVSWYQQTPGQGLQFLFEYFSETQRNKGNFPGRFSGRQFSNSRSEMNVSTLELGDSALYLCASSPDDASGQPQHFGDGTRLSIL.

The chain links TRBV27 to TRBJ2-7; 7 bases map to TRBD1. CDR3 length equals 15 residues. Trimming cost V 6 bases and J 2 bases; bases outside gene matches: 10. CDR1 and CDR2 (germline): MNHEY, SMNVEV (reference sequence). The CDR3 DNA reads as TGTGCCAGCAGGAGAAATCGGGACAGCCCCTACGAGCAGTACGTC. Translation gives CASRRNRDSPYEQYV.

The chain has TRBV2 and TRBJ2-7; D is possibly TRBD2 (5 bases). This CDR3 region has 13 residues. The germline V gene has CDR1 SNHLY and CDR2 FYNNEI. The V end was cut by 7 bases, the J end by 1 base, with 11 bases between. The CDR3 bases are TGTGCCAGCACGGAGGCCCCGTCCTACGAGCAGTACTTC. It specifies CASTEAPSYEQYF.

The genes are TRBV19 and TRBJ1-2; 9 bases match TRBD1. The CDR3 loop spans 15 amino acids. The V and J ends lost 6 bases and 2 bases, in that order; junction bases with no gene match: 7. Germline-derived CDR1 and CDR2 are LNHDA and SQIVND (reference sequence). CDR3 region: CASRPGTGNNYGYTF. The CDR3 nucleotides are TGTGCCAGTAGACCCGGGACAGGGAACAACTATGGCTACACCTTC.

The chain has TRBV9 and TRBJ2-5; D is unclear. TRBJ2-7 matches the DNA end more closely, so the J call is doubtful. The CDR3 is made up of 15 amino acids. CDR1 is SGDLS and CDR2 is YYNGEE in the germline V gene. This chain's CDR3 is CASSVGVTSSYEQYF. For the CDR3, the DNA is TGTGCCAGCAGCGTAGGTGTAACCTCTTCCTACGAGCAGTACTTC.